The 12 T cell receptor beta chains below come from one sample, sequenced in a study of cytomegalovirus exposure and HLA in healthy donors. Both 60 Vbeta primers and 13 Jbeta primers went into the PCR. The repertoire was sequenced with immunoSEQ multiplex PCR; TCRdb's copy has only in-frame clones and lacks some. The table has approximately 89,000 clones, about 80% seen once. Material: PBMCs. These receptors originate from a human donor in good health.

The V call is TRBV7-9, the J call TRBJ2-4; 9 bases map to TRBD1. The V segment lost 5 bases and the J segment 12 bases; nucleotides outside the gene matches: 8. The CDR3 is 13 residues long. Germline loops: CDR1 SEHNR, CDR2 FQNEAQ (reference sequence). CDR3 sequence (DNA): TGTGCCAGCAGCCCCGGGGACAGGGAATCTCAGTACTTC. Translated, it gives CASSPGDRESQYF.

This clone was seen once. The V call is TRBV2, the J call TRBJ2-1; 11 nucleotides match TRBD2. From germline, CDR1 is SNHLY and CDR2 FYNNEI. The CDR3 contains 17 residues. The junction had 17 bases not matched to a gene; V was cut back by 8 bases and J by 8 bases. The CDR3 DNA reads TGTGCCAGCCGACCTCGGGGTAGCGGGAGGGCGGGGGATGAGCAGTTCTTC. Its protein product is CASRPRGSGRAGDEQFF. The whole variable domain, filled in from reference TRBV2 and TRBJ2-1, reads EPEVTQTPSHQVTQMGQEVILRCVPISNHLYFYWYRQILGQKVEFLVSFYNNEISEKSEIFDDQFSVERPDGSNFTLKIRSTKLEDSAMYFCASRPRGSGRAGDEQFFGPGTRLTVL.

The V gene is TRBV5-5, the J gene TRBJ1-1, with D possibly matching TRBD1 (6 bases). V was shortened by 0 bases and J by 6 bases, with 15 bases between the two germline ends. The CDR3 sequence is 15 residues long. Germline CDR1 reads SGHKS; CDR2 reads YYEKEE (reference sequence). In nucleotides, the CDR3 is TGTGCCAGCAGCTTGGTGCCAGGGGAGGGATCTGAAGCTTTCTTT. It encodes CASSLVPGEGSEAFF.

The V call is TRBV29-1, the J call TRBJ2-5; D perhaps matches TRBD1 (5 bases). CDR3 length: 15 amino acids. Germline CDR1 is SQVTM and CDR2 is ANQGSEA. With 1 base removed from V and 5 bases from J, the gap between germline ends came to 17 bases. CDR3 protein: CSVEGVRVESETQYF. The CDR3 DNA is TGCAGCGTTGAAGGGGTCAGGGTAGAGTCGGAGACCCAGTACTTC.

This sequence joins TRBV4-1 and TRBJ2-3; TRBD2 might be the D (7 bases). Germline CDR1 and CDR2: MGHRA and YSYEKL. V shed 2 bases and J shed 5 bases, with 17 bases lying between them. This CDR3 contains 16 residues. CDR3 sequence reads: CASSQQTGGGEDTQYF. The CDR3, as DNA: TGCGCCAGCAGCCAACAGACGGGGGGCGGTGAAGATACGCAGTATTTT.

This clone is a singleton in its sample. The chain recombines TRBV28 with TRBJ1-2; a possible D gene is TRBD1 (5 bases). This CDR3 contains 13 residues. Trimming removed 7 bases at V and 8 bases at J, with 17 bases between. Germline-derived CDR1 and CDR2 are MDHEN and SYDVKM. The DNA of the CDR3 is TGTGCCAGCACCCTTATAGGGGCAGGGGGCTACACCTTC. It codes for CASTLIGAGGYTF.

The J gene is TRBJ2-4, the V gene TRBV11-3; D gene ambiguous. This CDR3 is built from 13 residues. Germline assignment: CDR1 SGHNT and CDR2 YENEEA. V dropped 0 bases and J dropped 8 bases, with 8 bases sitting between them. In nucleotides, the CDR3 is TGTGCCAGCAGCTTAGAGCGGCACCACATTCAGTACTTC. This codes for CASSLERHHIQYF.

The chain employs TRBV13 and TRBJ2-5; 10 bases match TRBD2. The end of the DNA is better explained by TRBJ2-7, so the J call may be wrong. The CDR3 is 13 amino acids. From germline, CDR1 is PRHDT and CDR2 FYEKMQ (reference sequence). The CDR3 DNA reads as TGTGCCAGCAAGCGGGGGGGCTGGTACGAGCAGTACTTC. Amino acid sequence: CASKRGGWYEQYF.

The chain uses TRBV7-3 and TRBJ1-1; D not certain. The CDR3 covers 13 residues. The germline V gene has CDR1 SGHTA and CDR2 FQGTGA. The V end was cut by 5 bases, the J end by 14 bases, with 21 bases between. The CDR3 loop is CASSLREGSGVFF. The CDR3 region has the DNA TGTGCCAGCAGCCTACGGGAAGGGAGCGGGGTATTCTTT.

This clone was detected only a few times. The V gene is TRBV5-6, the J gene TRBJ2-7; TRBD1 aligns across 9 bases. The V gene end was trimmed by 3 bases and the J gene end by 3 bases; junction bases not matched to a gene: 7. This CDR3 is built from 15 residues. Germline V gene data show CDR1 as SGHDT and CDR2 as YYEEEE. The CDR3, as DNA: TGTGCCAGCAGCTCCCGAGGGACAGGGTACTACGAGCAGTACTTC. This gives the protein CASSSRGTGYYEQYF.

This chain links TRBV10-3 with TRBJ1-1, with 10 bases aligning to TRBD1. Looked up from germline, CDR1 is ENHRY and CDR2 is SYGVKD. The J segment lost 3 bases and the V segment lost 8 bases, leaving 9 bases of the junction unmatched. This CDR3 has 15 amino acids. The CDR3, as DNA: TGTGCCATCCAGGACAGGGGGAGGGGGGACACTGAAGCTTTCTTT. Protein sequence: CAIQDRGRGDTEAFF.

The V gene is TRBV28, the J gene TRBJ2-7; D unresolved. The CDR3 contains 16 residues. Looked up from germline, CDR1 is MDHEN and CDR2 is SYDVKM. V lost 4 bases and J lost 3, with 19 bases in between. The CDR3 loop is CASSSKTQMLYYEQYF. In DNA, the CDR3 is TGTGCCAGCAGTTCCAAAACCCAGATGTTGTACTACGAGCAGTACTTC.